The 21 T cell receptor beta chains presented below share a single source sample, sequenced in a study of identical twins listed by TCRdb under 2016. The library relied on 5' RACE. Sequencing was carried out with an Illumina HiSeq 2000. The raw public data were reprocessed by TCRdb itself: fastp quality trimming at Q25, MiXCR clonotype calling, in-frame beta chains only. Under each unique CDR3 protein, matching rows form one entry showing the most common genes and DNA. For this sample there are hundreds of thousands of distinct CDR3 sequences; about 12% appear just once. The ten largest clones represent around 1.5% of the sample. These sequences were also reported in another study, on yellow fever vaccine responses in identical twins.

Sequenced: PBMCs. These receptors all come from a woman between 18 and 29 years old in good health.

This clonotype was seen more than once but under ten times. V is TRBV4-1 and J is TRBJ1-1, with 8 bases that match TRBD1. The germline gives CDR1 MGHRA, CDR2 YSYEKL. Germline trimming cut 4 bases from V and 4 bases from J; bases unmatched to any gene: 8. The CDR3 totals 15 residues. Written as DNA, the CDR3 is TGCGCCAGCAGCCGAGAGGGACAGGCCAGCACTGAAGCTTTCTTT. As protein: CASSREGQASTEAFF.

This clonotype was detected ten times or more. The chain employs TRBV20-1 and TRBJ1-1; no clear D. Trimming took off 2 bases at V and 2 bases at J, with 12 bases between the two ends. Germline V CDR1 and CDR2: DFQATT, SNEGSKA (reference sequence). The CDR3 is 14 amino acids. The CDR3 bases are TGCAGTGCTAGAAAAGCTGTGGTCAACACTGAAGCTTTCTTT. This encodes CSARKAVVNTEAFF.

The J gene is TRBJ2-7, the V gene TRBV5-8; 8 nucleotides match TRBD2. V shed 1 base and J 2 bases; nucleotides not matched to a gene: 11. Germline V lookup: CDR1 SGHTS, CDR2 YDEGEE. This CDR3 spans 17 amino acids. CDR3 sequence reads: CASSLNKRGGPPYEQYV. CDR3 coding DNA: TGTGCCAGCAGCTTGAACAAACGCGGGGGGCCCCCCTACGAGCAGTACGTC.

The CDR3 spells CASSLLGTFFGYTF. In nucleotides, the CDR3 is TGTGCCAGCAGCTTACTTGGGACATTTTTTGGCTACACCTTC. This rearrangement joins TRBV7-9 to TRBJ1-2, with TRBD1 as a possible D gene (6 bases). With 2 bases removed from V and 7 bases from J, the gap between germline ends came to 14 bases. There are 14 residues in the CDR3. Germline V gene data show CDR1 as SEHNR and CDR2 as FQNEAQ (reference sequence).

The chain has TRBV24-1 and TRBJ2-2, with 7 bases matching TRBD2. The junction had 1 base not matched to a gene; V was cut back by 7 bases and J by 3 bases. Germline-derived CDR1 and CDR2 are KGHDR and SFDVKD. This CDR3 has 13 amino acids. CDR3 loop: CATSSGDTGELFF. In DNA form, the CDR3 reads TGTGCCACCAGCAGCGGGGACACCGGGGAGCTGTTTTTT.

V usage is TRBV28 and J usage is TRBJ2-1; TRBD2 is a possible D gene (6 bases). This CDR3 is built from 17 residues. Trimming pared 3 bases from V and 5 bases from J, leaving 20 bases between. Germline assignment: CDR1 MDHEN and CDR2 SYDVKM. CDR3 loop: CASSLRTKRTTHNEQFF. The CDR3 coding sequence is TGTGCCAGCAGTTTGCGGACTAAGCGGACCACCCACAATGAGCAGTTCTTC.

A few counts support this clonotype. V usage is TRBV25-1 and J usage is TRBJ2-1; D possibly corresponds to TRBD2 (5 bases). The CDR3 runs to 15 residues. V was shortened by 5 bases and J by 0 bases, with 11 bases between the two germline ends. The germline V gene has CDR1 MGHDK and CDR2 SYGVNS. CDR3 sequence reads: CASSNLASSYNEQFF. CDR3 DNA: TGTGCCAGCAGTAATTTAGCGAGCTCCTACAATGAGCAGTTCTTC.

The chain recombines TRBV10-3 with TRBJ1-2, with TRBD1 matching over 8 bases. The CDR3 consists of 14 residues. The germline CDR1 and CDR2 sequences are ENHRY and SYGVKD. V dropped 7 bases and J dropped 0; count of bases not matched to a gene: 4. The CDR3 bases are TGTGCCATCAAGGGACAGGAGACTAACTATGGCTACACCTTC. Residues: CAIKGQETNYGYTF.

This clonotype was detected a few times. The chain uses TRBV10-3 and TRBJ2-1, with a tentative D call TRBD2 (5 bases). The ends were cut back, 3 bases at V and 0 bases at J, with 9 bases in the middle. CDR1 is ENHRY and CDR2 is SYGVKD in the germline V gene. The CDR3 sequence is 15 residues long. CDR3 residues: CAISELGSSYNEQFF. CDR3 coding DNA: TGTGCCATCAGTGAACTAGGAAGCTCCTACAATGAGCAGTTCTTC.

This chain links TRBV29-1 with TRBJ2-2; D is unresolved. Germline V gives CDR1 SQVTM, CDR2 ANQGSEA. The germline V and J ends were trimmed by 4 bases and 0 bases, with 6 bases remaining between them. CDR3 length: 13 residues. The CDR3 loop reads CSVGASNTGELFF. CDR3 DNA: TGCAGCGTTGGGGCCTCGAACACCGGGGAGCTGTTTTTT.

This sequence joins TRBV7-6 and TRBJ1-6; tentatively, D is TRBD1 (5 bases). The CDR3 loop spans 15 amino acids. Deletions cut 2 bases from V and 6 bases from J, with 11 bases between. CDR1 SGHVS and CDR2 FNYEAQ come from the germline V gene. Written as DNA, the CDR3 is TGTGCCAGCAGCTTAATGTTGGACACTAATTCACCCCTCCACTTT. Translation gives CASSLMLDTNSPLHF.

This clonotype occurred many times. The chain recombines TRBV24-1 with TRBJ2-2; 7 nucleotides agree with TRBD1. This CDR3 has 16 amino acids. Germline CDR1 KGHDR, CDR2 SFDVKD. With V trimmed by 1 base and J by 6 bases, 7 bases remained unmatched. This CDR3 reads CATSDLSLQGSGELFF. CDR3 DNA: TGTGCCACCAGTGATTTATCCCTACAGGGGTCCGGGGAGCTGTTTTTT.

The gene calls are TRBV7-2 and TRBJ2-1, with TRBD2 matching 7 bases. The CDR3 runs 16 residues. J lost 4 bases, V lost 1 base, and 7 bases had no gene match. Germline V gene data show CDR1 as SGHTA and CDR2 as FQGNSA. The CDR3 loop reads CASSLGTSVRYNEQFF. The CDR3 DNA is TGTGCCAGCAGCTTAGGAACTAGCGTCAGGTACAATGAGCAGTTCTTC. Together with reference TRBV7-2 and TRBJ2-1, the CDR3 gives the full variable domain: GAGVSQSPSNKVTEKGKDVELRCDPISGHTALYWYRQSLGQGLEFLIYFQGNSAPDKSGLPSDRFSAERTGGSVSTLTIQRTQQEDSAVYLCASSLGTSVRYNEQFFGPGTRLTVL.

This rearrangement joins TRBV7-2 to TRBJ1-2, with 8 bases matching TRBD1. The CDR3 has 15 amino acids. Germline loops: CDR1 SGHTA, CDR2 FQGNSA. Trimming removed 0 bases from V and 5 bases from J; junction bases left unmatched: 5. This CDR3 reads CASSLATGASYGYTF. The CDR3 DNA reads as TGTGCCAGCAGCTTAGCGACAGGGGCCTCTTATGGCTACACCTTC.

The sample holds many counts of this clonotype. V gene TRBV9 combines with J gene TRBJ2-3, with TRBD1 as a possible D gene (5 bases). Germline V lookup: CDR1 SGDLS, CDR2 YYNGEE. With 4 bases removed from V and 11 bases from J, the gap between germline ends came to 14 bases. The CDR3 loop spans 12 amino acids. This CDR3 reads CASSSKTVEQYF. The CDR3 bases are TGTGCCAGCAGCTCGAAGACAGTGGAGCAGTATTTT.

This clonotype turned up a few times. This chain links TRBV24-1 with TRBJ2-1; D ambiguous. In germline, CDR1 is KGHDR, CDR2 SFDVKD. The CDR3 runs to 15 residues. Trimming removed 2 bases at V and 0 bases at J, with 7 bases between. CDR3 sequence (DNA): TGTGCCACCAGTGATTCCACACTCTCCTACAATGAGCAGTTCTTC. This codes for CATSDSTLSYNEQFF.

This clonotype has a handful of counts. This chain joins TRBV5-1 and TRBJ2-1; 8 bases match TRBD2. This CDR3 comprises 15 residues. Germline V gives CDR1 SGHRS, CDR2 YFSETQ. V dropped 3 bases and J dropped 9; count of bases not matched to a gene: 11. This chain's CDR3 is CASSSTGTRRGEQFF. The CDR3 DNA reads TGCGCCAGCAGCTCTACCGGGACTAGACGTGGTGAGCAGTTCTTC.

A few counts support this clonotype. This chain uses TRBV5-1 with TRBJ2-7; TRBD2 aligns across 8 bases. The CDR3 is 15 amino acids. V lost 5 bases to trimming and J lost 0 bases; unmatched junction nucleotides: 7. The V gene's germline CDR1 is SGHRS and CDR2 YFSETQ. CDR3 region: CASRSLAGSSYEQYF. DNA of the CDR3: TGCGCCAGCAGAAGTCTAGCGGGTAGCTCCTACGAGCAGTACTTC.

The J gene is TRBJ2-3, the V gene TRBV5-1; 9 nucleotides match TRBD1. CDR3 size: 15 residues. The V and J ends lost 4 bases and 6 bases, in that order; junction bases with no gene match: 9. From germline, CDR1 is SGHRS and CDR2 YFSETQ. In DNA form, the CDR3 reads TGCGCCAGCAGCCGCGGGACAGGGAGGACGGATACGCAGTATTTT. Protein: CASSRGTGRTDTQYF.

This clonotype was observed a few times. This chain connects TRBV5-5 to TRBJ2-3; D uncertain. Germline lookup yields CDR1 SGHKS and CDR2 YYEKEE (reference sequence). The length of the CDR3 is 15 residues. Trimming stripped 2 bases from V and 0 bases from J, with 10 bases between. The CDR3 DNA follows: TGTGCCAGCAGCTTACCGGGCCGTAGCACAGATACGCAGTATTTT. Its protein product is CASSLPGRSTDTQYF. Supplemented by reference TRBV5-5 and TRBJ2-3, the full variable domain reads DAGVTQSPTHLIKTRGQQVTLRCSPISGHKSVSWYQQVLGQGPQFIFQYYEKEERGRGNFPDRFSARQFPNYSSELNVNALLLGDSALYLCASSLPGRSTDTQYFGPGTRLTVL.

In DNA form, the CDR3 reads TGTGCCACCAGTGGCCCAGGGGGACGCACAGATACGCAGTATTTT. It specifies CATSGPGGRTDTQYF. The rearrangement links TRBV24-1 to TRBJ2-3, with TRBD1 matching over 7 bases. V dropped 5 bases and J dropped 1; count of bases not matched to a gene: 5. Germline assignment: CDR1 KGHDR and CDR2 SFDVKD. The CDR3 covers 15 residues.